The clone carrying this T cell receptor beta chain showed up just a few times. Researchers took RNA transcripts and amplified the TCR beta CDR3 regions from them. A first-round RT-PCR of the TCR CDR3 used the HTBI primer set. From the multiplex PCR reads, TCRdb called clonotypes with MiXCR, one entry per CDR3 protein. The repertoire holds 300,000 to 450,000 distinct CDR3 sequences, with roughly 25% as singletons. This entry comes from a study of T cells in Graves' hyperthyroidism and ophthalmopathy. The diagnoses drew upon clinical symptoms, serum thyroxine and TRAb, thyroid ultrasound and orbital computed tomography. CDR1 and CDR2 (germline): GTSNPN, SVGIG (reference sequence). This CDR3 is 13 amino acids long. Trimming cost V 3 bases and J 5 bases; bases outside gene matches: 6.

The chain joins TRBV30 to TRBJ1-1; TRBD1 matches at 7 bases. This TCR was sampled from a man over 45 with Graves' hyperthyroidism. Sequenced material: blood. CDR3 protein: CAWRGQTGTEAFF. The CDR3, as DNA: TGTGCCTGGAGGGGACAGACGGGAACTGAAGCTTTCTTT.